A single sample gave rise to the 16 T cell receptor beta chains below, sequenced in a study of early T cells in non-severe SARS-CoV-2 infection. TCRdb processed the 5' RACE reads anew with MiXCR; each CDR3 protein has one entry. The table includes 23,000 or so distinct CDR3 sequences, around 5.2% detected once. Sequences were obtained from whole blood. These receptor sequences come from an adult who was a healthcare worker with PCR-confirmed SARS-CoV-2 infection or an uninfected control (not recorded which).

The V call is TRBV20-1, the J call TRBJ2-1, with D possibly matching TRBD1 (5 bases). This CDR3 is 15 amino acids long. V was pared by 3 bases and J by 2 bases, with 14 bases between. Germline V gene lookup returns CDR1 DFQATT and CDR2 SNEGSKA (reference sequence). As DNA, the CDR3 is TGCAGTGCTAGGCCGCTAGGGGATACCTACAATGAGCAGTTCTTC. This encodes CSARPLGDTYNEQFF.

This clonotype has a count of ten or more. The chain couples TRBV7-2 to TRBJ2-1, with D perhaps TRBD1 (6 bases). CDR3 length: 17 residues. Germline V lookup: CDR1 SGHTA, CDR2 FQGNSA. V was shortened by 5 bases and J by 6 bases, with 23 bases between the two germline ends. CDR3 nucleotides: TGTGCCAGCAGCCCCAACGCAAGGGGGAGTAGTTCCAATGAGCAGTTCTTC. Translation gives CASSPNARGSSSNEQFF.

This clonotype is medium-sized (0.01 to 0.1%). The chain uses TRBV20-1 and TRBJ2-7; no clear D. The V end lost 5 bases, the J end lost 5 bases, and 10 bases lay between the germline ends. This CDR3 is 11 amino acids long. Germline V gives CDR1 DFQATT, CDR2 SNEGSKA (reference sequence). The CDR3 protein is CSALSGHEQYV. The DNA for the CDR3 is TGCAGTGCTCTATCCGGCCACGAGCAGTACGTC.

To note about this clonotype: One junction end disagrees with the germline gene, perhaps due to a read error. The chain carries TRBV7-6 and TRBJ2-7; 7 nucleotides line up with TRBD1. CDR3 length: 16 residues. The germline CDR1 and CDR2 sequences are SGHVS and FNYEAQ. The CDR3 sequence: CVSSFFPTGMPYEQYF. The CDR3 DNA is TGTGTCAGCAGCTTTTTCCCGACAGGGATGCCCTACGAGCAGTACTTC.

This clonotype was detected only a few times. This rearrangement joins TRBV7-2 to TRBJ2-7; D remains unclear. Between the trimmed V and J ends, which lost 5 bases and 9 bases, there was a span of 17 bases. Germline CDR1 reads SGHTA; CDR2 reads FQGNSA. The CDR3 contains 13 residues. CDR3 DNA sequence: TGTGCCAGCAGCCCCCCGTTGAACATAGGGCAGTACTTC. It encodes CASSPPLNIGQYF.

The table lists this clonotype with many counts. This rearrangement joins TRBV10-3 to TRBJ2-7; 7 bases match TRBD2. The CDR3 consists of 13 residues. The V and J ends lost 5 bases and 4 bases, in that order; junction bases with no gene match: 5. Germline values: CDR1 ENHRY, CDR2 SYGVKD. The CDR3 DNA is TGTGCCATCAGTAGTTTAGCGGGTTACGAGCAGTACTTC. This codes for CAISSLAGYEQYF.

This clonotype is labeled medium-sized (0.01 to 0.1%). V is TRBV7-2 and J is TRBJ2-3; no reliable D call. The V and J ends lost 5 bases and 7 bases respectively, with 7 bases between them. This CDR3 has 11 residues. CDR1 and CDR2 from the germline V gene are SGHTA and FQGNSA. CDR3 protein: CASSVGYTQYF. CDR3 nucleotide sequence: TGTGCCAGCAGCGTCGGGTATACGCAGTATTTT.

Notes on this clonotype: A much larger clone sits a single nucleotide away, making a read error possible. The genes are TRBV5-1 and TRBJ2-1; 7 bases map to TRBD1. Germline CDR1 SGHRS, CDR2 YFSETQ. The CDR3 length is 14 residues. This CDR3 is CPSSRDSPYNEQFF. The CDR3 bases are TGCCCCAGCAGCCGGGACAGCCCTTACAATGAGCAGTTCTTC.

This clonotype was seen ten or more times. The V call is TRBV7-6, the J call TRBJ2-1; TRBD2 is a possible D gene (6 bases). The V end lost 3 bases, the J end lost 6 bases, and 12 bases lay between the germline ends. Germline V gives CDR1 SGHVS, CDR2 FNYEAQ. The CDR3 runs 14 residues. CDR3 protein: CASSLGGYTNEQFF. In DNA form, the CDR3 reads TGTGCCAGCAGCTTGGGGGGTTATACCAATGAGCAGTTCTTC.

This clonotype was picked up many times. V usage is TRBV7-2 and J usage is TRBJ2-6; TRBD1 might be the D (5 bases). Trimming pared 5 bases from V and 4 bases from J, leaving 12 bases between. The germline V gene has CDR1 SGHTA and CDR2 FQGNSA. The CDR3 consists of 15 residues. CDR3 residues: CASSDRVLGANVLTF. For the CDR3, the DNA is TGTGCCAGCAGCGACAGAGTGCTGGGGGCCAACGTCCTGACTTTC. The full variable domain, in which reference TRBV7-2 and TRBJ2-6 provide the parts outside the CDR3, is GAGVSQSPSNKVTEKGKDVELRCDPISGHTALYWYRQSLGQGLEFLIYFQGNSAPDKSGLPSDRFSAERTGGSVSTLTIQRTQQEDSAVYLCASSDRVLGANVLTFGAGSRLTVL.

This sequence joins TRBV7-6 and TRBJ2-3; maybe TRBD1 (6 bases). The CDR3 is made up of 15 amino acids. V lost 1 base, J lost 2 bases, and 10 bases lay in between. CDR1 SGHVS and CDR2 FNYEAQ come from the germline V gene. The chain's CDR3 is CASSLGPGDTDTQYF. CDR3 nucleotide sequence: TGTGCCAGCAGCTTAGGTCCAGGGGACACAGATACGCAGTATTTT.

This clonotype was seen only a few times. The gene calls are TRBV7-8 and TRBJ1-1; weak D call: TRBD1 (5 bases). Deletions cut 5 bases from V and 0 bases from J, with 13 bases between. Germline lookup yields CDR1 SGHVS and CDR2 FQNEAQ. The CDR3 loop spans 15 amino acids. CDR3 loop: CASSGRQPMNTEAFF. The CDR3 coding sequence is TGTGCCAGCAGCGGTAGACAGCCCATGAACACTGAAGCTTTCTTT.

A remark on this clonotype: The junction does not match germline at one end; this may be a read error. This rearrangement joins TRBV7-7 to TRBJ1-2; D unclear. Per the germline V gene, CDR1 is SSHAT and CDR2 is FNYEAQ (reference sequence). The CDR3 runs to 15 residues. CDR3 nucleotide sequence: TGTGCTAGCAGCGATACCCGATCGCGCCTCTATGGCTACACCTTC. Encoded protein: CASSDTRSRLYGYTF.

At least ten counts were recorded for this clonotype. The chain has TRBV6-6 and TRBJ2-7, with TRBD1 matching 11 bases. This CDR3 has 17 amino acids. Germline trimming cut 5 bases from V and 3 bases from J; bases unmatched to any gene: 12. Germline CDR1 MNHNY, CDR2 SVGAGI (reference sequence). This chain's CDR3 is CASSQRTGGASVYEQYF. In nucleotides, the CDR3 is TGTGCCAGCAGTCAACGGACAGGGGGCGCGTCGGTCTACGAGCAGTACTTC.

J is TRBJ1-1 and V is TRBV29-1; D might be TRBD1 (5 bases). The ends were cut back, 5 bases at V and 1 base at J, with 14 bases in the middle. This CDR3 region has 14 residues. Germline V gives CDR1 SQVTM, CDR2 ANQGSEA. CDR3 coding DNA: TGCAGCGTTAACTTACAGGTCTGGAACACTGAAGCTTTCTTT. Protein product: CSVNLQVWNTEAFF. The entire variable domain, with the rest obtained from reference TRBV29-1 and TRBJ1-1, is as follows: SAVISQKPSRDICQRGTSLTIQCQVDSQVTMMFWYRQQPGQSLTLIATANQGSEATYESGFVIDKFPISRPNLTFSTLTVSNMSPEDSSIYLCSVNLQVWNTEAFFGQGTRLTVV.

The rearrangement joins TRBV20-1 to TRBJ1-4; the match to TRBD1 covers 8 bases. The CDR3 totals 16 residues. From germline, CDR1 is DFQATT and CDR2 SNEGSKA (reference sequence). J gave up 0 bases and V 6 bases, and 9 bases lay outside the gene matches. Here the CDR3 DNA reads TGCAGTGCGCCCGGGACAGGACCTGCAACTAATGAAAAACTGTTTTTT. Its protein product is CSAPGTGPATNEKLFF.